The present T cell receptor beta chain was sequenced within a study of blood T cell repertoires in COVID-19. TCRdb's copy holds only in-frame clones and misses some; the assay was immunoSEQ multiplex PCR. Here the sample spans fewer than 350,000 clones, over 75% being singletons. Germline loops: CDR1 SGHTA, CDR2 FQGNSA. The CDR3 extends over 16 amino acids. V lost 5 bases and J lost 6; bases outside the gene matches: 10. This chain links TRBV7-2 with TRBJ2-2; TRBD2 matches 9 bases. The sequence came from a woman aged 25 to 39 with COVID-19, enrolled during active disease. The sequencing input was peripheral blood. DNA of the CDR3: TGTGCCAGCAGCAGATATAGCGGGAGTATGGCCGGGGAGCTGTTTTTT. Encoded protein: CASSRYSGSMAGELFF.